The count of the clone carrying this T cell receptor beta chain is one. The junction shows a germline mismatch at one end, possibly a read error. These data belong to a study of Ad26.COV2.S vaccination and SARS-CoV-2 variants. This CDR3 has 11 residues. Treatment denoted: roughly 18 received Ad26.COV2.S at low or high dose, single or two shots; five or six received placebo; per-sample allocation not given. Day 63 following the first vaccine or placebo injection was when the samples were taken. The repertoire was sequenced with immunoSEQ multiplex PCR; TCRdb's copy has only in-frame clones and lacks some. The table includes 430,000 or so clones, about 93% detected once.

Sequencing was performed on peripheral blood, taken in a trial of Ad26.COV2.S vaccine versus placebo. The chain carries TRBV12-3 or TRBV12-4 and TRBJ2-1; 8 bases map to TRBD1. This TCR came from a person aged 18-65 years who received the Ad26.COV2.S COVID-19 vaccine or a placebo. CDR3 sequence: CASSPGTGHVF. The CDR3 DNA reads as TGTGCCAGCAGCCCCGGGACAGGTCACGTCTTC.